Sequencing of this TCR beta chain was carried out in a study of blood T cell repertoires in COVID-19. Study context: T cells, B-cell-depleted T cells, or PBMCs supplied cDNA or gDNA.

The protocol was immunoSEQ multiplex PCR, while the TCRdb copy is restricted to in-frame clones and leaves out a portion. The sample shows hundreds of thousands of clones, approximately 88% of them seen only once. The sequenced sample was PBMCs or T cells enriched from blood (not recorded which). The sequence was collected from a young woman who had recovered from COVID-19.

This CDR3 reads CASTTGGRETQYF. The CDR3 nucleotides are TGTGCCAGCACGACAGGGGGCCGAGAGACCCAGTACTTC. The genes are TRBV28 and TRBJ2-5; 10 bases agree with TRBD1. CDR3 length equals 13 residues. Germline loops: CDR1 MDHEN, CDR2 SYDVKM. Trimming at V came to 7 bases and at J to 4 bases, leaving 3 bases not matched to a gene.